The rows below give T cell receptor beta chains drawn from one sample of a study of T cells in localized non-small cell lung cancer. This table comes from immunoSEQ multiplex PCR, and its TCRdb copy is limited to in-frame clones, with some not included. The data contain 64,000 or so clones, 85% to 90% of them singletons. Material: peripheral blood, obtained before any cancer treatment. The receptor source for this set is a woman aged 40-70 years with stage I lung adenocarcinoma. Both conserved end residues are part of each CDR3. The order of the fields is D gene, clone size, V gene, CDR3 length, J gene, CDR3 DNA, CDR3 protein. D genes are given only for firm matches. Size is stated for part of the rows, as once, few or many counts, or as a class when the clone is expanded.

NA,NA,TRBV11-2,14,TRBJ1-1,TGTGCCAGCAGCTTGGGGCCCAGGGTGACTGAAGCTTTCTTT,CASSLGPRVTEAFF
NA,NA,TRBV7-6,16,TRBJ2-1,TGTGCCAGCAGCTTAGGCGGGGAAGGGTCCTACAATGAGCAGTTCTTC,CASSLGGEGSYNEQFF
TRBD2,NA,TRBV9,15,TRBJ2-3,TGTGCCAGCAGCGGAAGACTAGCGGGCGCAGATACGCAGTATTTT,CASSGRLAGADTQYF
NA,NA,TRBV15,12,TRBJ2-5,TGTGCCACCAGCAATCCCCCCGAGACCCAGTACTTC,CATSNPPETQYF
NA,NA,TRBV27,14,TRBJ1-5,TGTGCCAGCAGCCCTGAGGCGGTCAATCAGCCCCAGCATTTT,CASSPEAVNQPQHF
NA,few,TRBV19,12,TRBJ1-1,TGTGCCAGTCTTACTTTGAACACTGAAGCTTTCTTT,CASLTLNTEAFF
NA,NA,TRBV4-3,14,TRBJ2-1,TGCGCCAGCAGCCAAGATCTCCGGGATCCCAGCACGTTCTTC,CASSQDLRDPSTFF
NA,NA,TRBV7-2,17,TRBJ2-5,TGTGCCAGCAGCTTAGCGACTAGCGGCACAGGGGGGGAGACCCAGTACTTC,CASSLATSGTGGETQYF
TRBD2,NA,TRBV6-1,16,TRBJ2-7,TGTGCCAGCAGTGATGGGCTAGCGGGCTTCTCCTACGAGCAGTACTTC,CASSDGLAGFSYEQYF
NA,NA,TRBV28,14,TRBJ2-3,TGTGCCAGCAGTTTTCGACGCAGCACAGATACGCAGTATTTT,CASSFRRSTDTQYF
TRBD2,NA,TRBV7-9,14,TRBJ2-1,TGTGCCAGCAGCGGGATAGCGGGGAACAATGAGCAGTTCTTC,CASSGIAGNNEQFF
NA,NA,TRBV5-1,16,TRBJ2-3,TGCGCCAGCAGCTTAACCGGGACATACAGCACAGATACGCAGTATTTT,CASSLTGTYSTDTQYF
TRBD2,NA,TRBV11-2,15,TRBJ2-7,TGTGCCAGCAGCTCGACGGGACTAGGTCCAGGTGAGCAGTACTTC,CASSSTGLGPGEQYF
TRBD2,NA,TRBV5-1,14,TRBJ2-3,TGCGCCAGCAACGGACTAGCGGGATCCGATACGCAGTATTTT,CASNGLAGSDTQYF
NA,once,TRBV19,14,TRBJ1-5,TGTGCCAGTAGGAGTGGACAGCCAGATCAGCCCCAGCATTTT,CASRSGQPDQPQHF
TRBD1,NA,TRBV27,17,TRBJ1-2,TGTGCCAGCAGAGCCCCGGGACAGGGGATTCGTGGCTATGGCTACACCTTC,CASRAPGQGIRGYGYTF
NA,NA,TRBV27,14,TRBJ2-2,TGTGCCAGCAGGAGGTTGGGGGCAGCCGGGGAGCTGTTTTTT,CASRRLGAAGELFF
TRBD1,NA,TRBV28,14,TRBJ2-7,TGTGCCAGCCTTGGACAGGGGCAAACCTACGAGCAGTACTTC,CASLGQGQTYEQYF
TRBD1,NA,TRBV5-4,15,TRBJ2-1,TGTGCCAGCAGCTCCCCGGACAGGGGGTACAATGAGCAGTTCTTC,CASSSPDRGYNEQFF
TRBD2,once,TRBV10-3,20,TRBJ2-1,TGTGCCATCAGTGTCAGCGGAAGGACTAGCGGTAAATTGCCTGACAATGAGCAGTTCTTC,CAISVSGRTSGKLPDNEQFF
NA,NA,TRBV14,15,TRBJ2-1,TGTGCCAGCAGCCACCGGACCTTCATCGACAATGAGCAGTTCTTC,CASSHRTFIDNEQFF
TRBD1,NA,TRBV6-5,14,TRBJ2-3,TGTGCCAGCAGTTCCGGACAGGGAACAGATACGCAGTATTTT,CASSSGQGTDTQYF
TRBD1,NA,TRBV7-3,13,TRBJ1-1,TGTGCCAGCAGCCGAGGACAGGGCACTGAAGCTTTCTTT,CASSRGQGTEAFF
NA,NA,TRBV6-1,15,TRBJ1-1,TGTGCCAGCACCGGGGGACTGGGGCTTGGTGGCGAAGCTTTCTTT,CASTGGLGLGGEAFF
TRBD2,NA,TRBV4-3,16,TRBJ2-1,TGCGCCAGCAGCCAGGTAGCGGGCAGCTCCTACAATGAGCAGTTCTTC,CASSQVAGSSYNEQFF
NA,NA,TRBV28,15,TRBJ1-2,TGTGCCAGCAGTTCCCGTCCGGGCAGCCGGGGAGGCTACACCTTC,CASSSRPGSRGGYTF
NA,NA,TRBV11-3,15,TRBJ2-7,TGTGCCAGCAGCTCCGCCCGGGACACCAACTACGAGCAGTACTTC,CASSSARDTNYEQYF
TRBD2,NA,TRBV19,15,TRBJ2-3,TGTGCCAGTACCCCTAGCGGGACTAGCACAGATACGCAGTATTTT,CASTPSGTSTDTQYF
NA,NA,TRBV7-2,14,TRBJ2-5,TGTGCCAGCAGCTTTCAGCGGAACGGGGAGACCCAGTACTTC,CASSFQRNGETQYF
NA,NA,TRBV18,13,TRBJ2-7,TGTGCCAGCTCGCTACAGAGCTCCTACGAGCAGTACTTC,CASSLQSSYEQYF
NA,NA,TRBV19,16,TRBJ1-2,TGTGCCAGTAGTATGCCCCGGTCGGCAGGGAGGTATGGCTACACCTTC,CASSMPRSAGRYGYTF
NA,few,TRBV5-1,14,TRBJ2-2,TGCGCCAGCACCAGCGGCACTAGCTCCGGGGAGCTGTTTTTT,CASTSGTSSGELFF
NA,NA,TRBV5-4,12,TRBJ1-1,TGTGCCAGCAGCTTGGGTACTACTGAAGCTTTCTTT,CASSLGTTEAFF
TRBD1,NA,TRBV10-2,16,TRBJ1-6,TGCGCCAGCAGTGGCCGACCGGGACAGGGCAACTCACCCCTCCACTTT,CASSGRPGQGNSPLHF
NA,NA,TRBV30,14,TRBJ1-1,TGTGCCTGGAGTTGGAAGGGTGAGGGCACTGAAGCTTTCTTT,CAWSWKGEGTEAFF
NA,few,TRBV5-1,13,TRBJ1-2,TGCGCCAGCAGCGTTCAGGGAGGGGACGGCTACACCTTC,CASSVQGGDGYTF
TRBD1,NA,TRBV27,15,TRBJ2-7,TGTGCCAGCAGTCCTGGACAGGGGGCAAGATACGAGCAGTACTTC,CASSPGQGARYEQYF
NA,NA,TRBV7-9,14,TRBJ1-2,TGTGCCAGCAGCTCCTCTCCAGCGCTTTATGGCTACACCTTC,CASSSSPALYGYTF
NA,few,TRBV2,15,TRBJ2-7,TGTGCCAGCAGTGAAGCCTTTGGTCGGGGCTACGAGCAGTACTTC,CASSEAFGRGYEQYF
NA,NA,TRBV28,15,TRBJ1-5,TGTGCCAGCAGGCTCCCCGGACAAACCAATCAGCCCCAGCATTTT,CASRLPGQTNQPQHF
TRBD1,NA,TRBV5-1,14,TRBJ2-3,TGCGCCAGCAGCAACGGACAGGGATCAGATACGCAGTATTTT,CASSNGQGSDTQYF
NA,NA,TRBV30,14,TRBJ1-1,TGTGCCTGGAGTTCAAGGGTAGGGAACACTGAAGCTTTCTTT,CAWSSRVGNTEAFF
TRBD2,NA,TRBV6-5,13,TRBJ2-7,TGTGCCAGCAGCCGAGCGGGGGCCTACGAGCAGTACTTC,CASSRAGAYEQYF
NA,NA,TRBV7-2,14,TRBJ1-2,TGTGCCAGCAGCTTAGGGGCAGATTCGTTTGGCTACACCTTC,CASSLGADSFGYTF
TRBD1,NA,TRBV28,19,TRBJ1-2,TGTGCCAGCAGGACCTCCTTTCGTACAGGGGAGGGAGATAACTATGGCTACACCTTC,CASRTSFRTGEGDNYGYTF
NA,NA,TRBV20-1,11,TRBJ2-5,TGCAGTGCCATCCGTGGGGAGACCCAGTACTTC,CSAIRGETQYF
NA,once,TRBV30,15,TRBJ1-1,TGTGCCTGGAGACTGGGGGACGGTTTCAACACTGAAGCTTTCTTT,CAWRLGDGFNTEAFF
NA,NA,TRBV7-8,14,TRBJ1-2,TGTGCCAGCAGCCTAACAGAGGCAGTACAAGGCTACACCTTC,CASSLTEAVQGYTF
NA,NA,TRBV28,18,TRBJ2-3,TGTGCCAGCAGTTTGGCCGGTTCCAAGGCTTCTAGCACAGATACGCAGTATTTT,CASSLAGSKASSTDTQYF
NA,NA,TRBV5-1,15,TRBJ1-4,TGCGCCAGCAGGAGTAGGGCGGGGGCTAATGAAAAACTGTTTTTT,CASRSRAGANEKLFF
NA,NA,TRBV29-1,13,TRBJ1-4,TGCAGCGTTGCGGGGGGCGGAAATGAAAAACTGTTTTTT,CSVAGGGNEKLFF
TRBD1,NA,TRBV14,15,TRBJ1-6,TGTGCCAGCAGCCAAGAAACCAGGGGGAATTCACCCCTCCACTTT,CASSQETRGNSPLHF
TRBD2,NA,TRBV18,16,TRBJ2-3,TGTGCCAGCTCAGTGGGGACTAGCGGGAGCGCAGATACGCAGTATTTT,CASSVGTSGSADTQYF
NA,NA,TRBV5-4,13,TRBJ1-4,TGTGCCAGCAGTACAGAGAATAATGAAAAACTGTTTTTT,CASSTENNEKLFF
TRBD2,once,TRBV9,15,TRBJ2-7,TGTGCCAGCAGCGTAGGGACTAGCGACACCTACGAGCAGTACTTC,CASSVGTSDTYEQYF
NA,NA,TRBV7-9,15,TRBJ1-1,TGTGCCAGCAGCGCACCAGGGCAGCGAGACACTGAAGCTTTCTTT,CASSAPGQRDTEAFF
TRBD2,NA,TRBV7-2,19,TRBJ2-3,TGTGCCAGCACCCCGAGGCGGCTAGCGGGAGGGCTGGGGACAGATACGCAGTATTTT,CASTPRRLAGGLGTDTQYF
NA,NA,TRBV6-5,16,TRBJ2-2,TGTGCCAGCAGTTATGGACTCCTGGTGAACACCGGGGAGCTGTTTTTT,CASSYGLLVNTGELFF